Following are 27 T cell receptor beta chains from one sample sequenced in a study of low-dose radiotherapy and immunotherapy resistance in tumors. The sample's time point: before trial treatment. TRAV and TRBV primers primed cDNA for both TCRalpha and TCRbeta. Amplification, which lasted 20 to 25 PCR cycles, used a constant-region primer and V-primer adapter to amplify TCRs. MiXCR, run by TCRdb on the reads, gives a single entry per CDR3 protein. Here the sample spans tens of thousands of distinct CDR3 sequences, 9.4% being singletons. This specimen was PBMCs, taken before treatment. The receptors originated from a male donor with prostate cancer.

This clonotype was recorded at least ten times. The rearrangement links TRBV4-1 to TRBJ1-4, with D tentatively TRBD1 (6 bases). CDR3 length: 16 residues. V was shortened by 4 bases and J by 8 bases, with 20 bases between the two germline ends. Germline assignment: CDR1 MGHRA and CDR2 YSYEKL. The CDR3, as DNA: TGCGCCAGCAGCCGAAGAATAGACAGGAACGAGGAAAAACTGTTTTTT. Translation: CASSRRIDRNEEKLFF.

This clonotype was seen many times. V is TRBV6-6 and J is TRBJ2-7; maybe TRBD2 (7 bases). V dropped 3 bases and J dropped 0 bases, with 12 bases sitting between them. The CDR3 runs to 15 residues. The germline gives CDR1 MNHNY, CDR2 SVGAGI (reference sequence). CDR3 residues: CASSYWGGPSYEQYF. The CDR3 DNA reads as TGTGCCAGCAGTTATTGGGGGGGGCCCTCCTACGAGCAGTACTTC.

In this sample, this clonotype turned up many times. V usage is TRBV27 and J usage is TRBJ2-1; unclear D gene. Between the trimmed V and J ends, which lost 1 base and 6 bases, there was a span of 25 bases. The CDR3 is 19 amino acids. Per the germline V gene, CDR1 is MNHEY and CDR2 is SMNVEV (reference sequence). The CDR3: CASSLFYSYIADQSNEQFF. The CDR3 DNA reads TGTGCCAGCAGTTTATTTTACTCGTATATTGCGGACCAGAGCAATGAGCAGTTCTTC.

This clonotype occurred a few times. The rearrangement links TRBV7-9 to TRBJ2-7; 9 nucleotides match TRBD1. This CDR3 region has 15 residues. Germline CDR1 reads SEHNR; CDR2 reads FQNEAQ (reference sequence). Germline trimming cut 2 bases from V and 5 bases from J; bases unmatched to any gene: 7. This CDR3 is CASSLYGGQGHEQYF. The CDR3 DNA reads as TGTGCCAGCAGCTTATACGGGGGACAGGGACACGAGCAGTACTTC.

This clonotype has at least ten counts. This chain uses TRBV12-3 or TRBV12-4 with TRBJ2-3; a weak D match, TRBD2 (5 bases). V was shortened by 6 bases and J by 8 bases, with 9 bases between the two germline ends. The CDR3 is made up of 11 amino acids. The chain's CDR3 is CASSPAGTQYF. CDR3 coding DNA: TGTGCCAGCAGCCCCGCGGGTACGCAGTATTTT.

This clonotype was counted many times. CDR3 region: CASSLAGAGEGARYEQYF. In nucleotides, the CDR3 is TGTGCCAGCAGTTTGGCCGGGGCTGGGGAGGGGGCTCGTTACGAGCAGTACTTC. This chain joins TRBV28 and TRBJ2-7, with D tentatively TRBD1 or TRBD2 (7 bases each). V was shortened by 3 bases and J by 4 bases, with 25 bases between the two germline ends. CDR1 is MDHEN and CDR2 is SYDVKM in the germline V gene. The CDR3 contains 18 residues. Filled out from reference TRBV28 and TRBJ2-7, the complete variable domain reads DVKVTQSSRYLVKRTGEKVFLECVQDMDHENMFWYRQDPGLGLRLIYFSYDVKMKEKGDIPEGYSVSREKKERFSLILESASTNQTSMYLCASSLAGAGEGARYEQYFGPGTRLTVT.

Comment on this clonotype: A far larger clone is just one base off, so this is likely a read error. The chain combines TRBV5-6 with TRBJ2-7, with D possibly TRBD1 on 9 matching bases. Germline CDR1 reads SGHDT; CDR2 reads YYEEEE. V was cut by 2 bases and J by 10 bases, with 19 bases left in between. The CDR3 sequence is 14 residues long. The CDR3 spells CASSFNRGREAQYF. CDR3 in DNA: TGTGCCAGCAGCTTTAACAGGGGGCGGGAGGCCCAGTACTTC. The whole variable domain, remainder taken from reference TRBV5-6 and TRBJ2-7, is DAGVTQSPTHLIKTRGQQVTLRCSPKSGHDTVSWYQQALGQGPQFIFQYYEEEERQRGNFPDRFSGHQFPNYSSELNVNALLLGDSALYLCASSFNRGREAQYFGPGTRLTVT.

At least ten counts were recorded for this clonotype. V gene TRBV9 combines with J gene TRBJ2-7, with D perhaps matching TRBD1 or TRBD2 (6 bases each). CDR1 and CDR2 from the germline V gene are SGDLS and YYNGEE. This CDR3 spans 13 amino acids. The V and J ends lost 7 bases and 3 bases respectively, with 14 bases between them. The CDR3 loop reads CASGGQGLYEQYF. As DNA, the CDR3 is TGTGCCAGCGGGGGGCAGGGACTCTACGAGCAGTACTTC.

This clonotype was detected many times. The V call is TRBV28, the J call TRBJ2-5; D is perhaps TRBD1 or TRBD2 (5 bases each). The V and J ends lost 1 base and 5 bases respectively, with 20 bases between them. The length of the CDR3 is 17 residues. CDR1 and CDR2 (germline): MDHEN, SYDVKM. The CDR3 DNA reads as TGTGCCAGCAGTTTATTTCCTCGCTCCCTGGGGGTGGAGACCCAGTACTTC. Residues: CASSLFPRSLGVETQYF.

In this sample, this clonotype turned up many times. This chain links TRBV20-1 with TRBJ1-6; D ambiguous. V was clipped by 5 bases and J by 13 bases, with 21 bases between them. CDR3 length equals 14 residues. CDR1 and CDR2 (germline): DFQATT, SNEGSKA (reference sequence). The CDR3 is CSAPDGAGKDPLHF. The CDR3 DNA reads TGCAGTGCTCCAGACGGTGCTGGAAAGGACCCCCTCCACTTT.

This clonotype has at least ten counts. V and J are TRBV4-2 and TRBJ1-3; tentatively, D is TRBD1 (5 bases). V lost 0 bases and J lost 0, with 12 bases in between. Germline V gives CDR1 LGHNA, CDR2 YNFKEQ. CDR3 length equals 17 residues. DNA of the CDR3: TGTGCCAGCAGCCAAGAGGCGGGGCCCCTCTCTGGAAACACCATATATTTT. Translation gives CASSQEAGPLSGNTIYF.

CDR3 sequence: CASSRAAGHEQYF. The CDR3 bases are TGTGCCAGCAGCCGGGCAGCGGGGCACGAGCAGTACTTC. The chain has TRBV7-9 and TRBJ2-7; the match to TRBD2 covers 7 bases. This CDR3 is 13 amino acids long. Germline CDR1 SEHNR, CDR2 FQNEAQ (reference sequence). Trimming cost V 5 bases and J 5 bases; bases outside gene matches: 6. The full variable domain, its missing parts supplied by reference TRBV7-9 and TRBJ2-7, is DTGVSQNPRHKITKRGQNVTFRCDPISEHNRLYWYRQTLGQGPEFLTYFQNEAQLEKSRLLSDRFSAERPKGSFSTLEIQRTEQGDSAMYLCASSRAAGHEQYFGPGTRLTVT.

Concerning this clonotype itself: A far larger clone is one base from this, pointing to a likely read error. The J gene is TRBJ2-1, the V gene TRBV10-2; D gene unclear. This CDR3 has 16 amino acids. V was trimmed by 7 bases and J by 10 bases, leaving 26 bases between them. CDR1 is WSHSY, CDR2 SAAADI, per germline. The DNA of the CDR3 is TGCGCCAGCACGCGGCGTGGTTTAACCTCCTCCTACGAGCAGTTCTTC. Protein sequence: CASTRRGLTSSYEQFF.

This clonotype was seen repeatedly, ten times or more. V and J are TRBV10-3 and TRBJ2-6, with D possibly being TRBD1 (5 bases). This CDR3 contains 17 residues. With 5 bases removed from V and 1 base from J, the gap between germline ends came to 15 bases. CDR1 and CDR2 (germline): ENHRY, SYGVKD. This CDR3 is CAISLQGHPSGANVLTF. In DNA, the CDR3 is TGTGCCATCAGTCTCCAGGGTCACCCATCTGGGGCCAACGTCCTGACTTTC.

This clonotype was recorded at least ten times. The CDR3 reads CASSSQGTSSTDTQYF. The CDR3 nucleotides are TGCGCCAGCAGCTCCCAGGGGACTTCTAGCACAGATACGCAGTATTTT. This sequence joins TRBV5-1 and TRBJ2-3; possibly TRBD1 or TRBD2 for D (6 bases each). This CDR3 is built from 16 residues. Germline CDR1 and CDR2: SGHRS and YFSETQ. V lost 3 bases, J lost 0 bases, and 14 bases lay in between.

This clonotype has ten or more counts. The V call is TRBV20-1, the J call TRBJ1-2; TRBD1 matches 8 bases. CDR1 and CDR2 (germline): DFQATT, SNEGSKA (reference sequence). V trimming: 6 bases; J trimming: 5 bases; junction bases outside the gene matches: 8. CDR3 length: 13 residues. The CDR3: CSAPDRDGYGYTF. CDR3 in DNA: TGCAGTGCCCCGGACAGGGACGGGTATGGCTACACCTTC.

This clonotype appeared many times. The genes are TRBV28 and TRBJ2-6, with D uncertain. The CDR3 has 14 residues. Germline V gene data show CDR1 as MDHEN and CDR2 as SYDVKM. V shed 6 bases and J shed 3 bases, with 9 bases lying between them. This chain's CDR3 is CASSLYDGANVLTF. The CDR3 region has the DNA TGTGCCAGCAGCCTGTATGATGGGGCCAACGTCCTGACTTTC.

This clonotype has a count of ten or more. The chain is built from TRBV5-1 and TRBJ2-5; 12 nucleotides line up with TRBD2. The length of the CDR3 is 16 residues. J gave up 4 bases and V 2 bases, and 6 bases lay outside the gene matches. CDR1 is SGHRS and CDR2 is YFSETQ in the germline V gene. CDR3 DNA: TGCGCCAGCAGCTTAATGACTAGCGGGAGAGGAGAGACCCAGTACTTC. It encodes CASSLMTSGRGETQYF.

This clonotype was seen at least ten times. V is TRBV6-2 or TRBV6-3 and J is TRBJ2-7; 10 bases match TRBD2. This CDR3 contains 15 residues. V lost 4 bases to trimming and J lost 1 base; unmatched junction nucleotides: 4. Germline CDR1 and CDR2: MNHEY and SVGEGT. The CDR3 DNA sequence: TGTGCCAGCAGTTGGCAACTAGCGGGGTCCTACGAGCAGTACTTC. It codes for CASSWQLAGSYEQYF.

In this sample, this clonotype turned up many times. The J gene is TRBJ2-7, the V gene TRBV28, with 8 bases lining up with TRBD1. With 2 bases clipped from V and 5 bases from J, the junction kept 11 bases outside the gene matches. The CDR3 has 16 residues. The germline V gene encodes CDR1 MDHEN and CDR2 SYDVKM. The chain's CDR3 is CASSLAGTGIAHEQYF. The CDR3, as DNA: TGTGCCAGCAGTTTAGCCGGGACAGGAATTGCCCACGAGCAGTACTTC.

This clonotype was seen at least ten times. The J gene is TRBJ2-5, the V gene TRBV28; no reliable D call. The ends were cut back, 3 bases at V and 4 bases at J, with 3 bases in the middle. Germline V gene lookup returns CDR1 MDHEN and CDR2 SYDVKM. The CDR3 is made up of 11 amino acids. The CDR3 nucleotides read TGTGCCAGCAGTTTTCGAGAGACCCAGTACTTC. Protein sequence: CASSFRETQYF.

This clonotype was counted ten times or more. The genes are TRBV20-1 and TRBJ2-1, with 13 bases lining up with TRBD2. The CDR3 contains 15 residues. V gave up 1 base and J gave up 6 bases; unmatched junction bases: 3. The germline V gene encodes CDR1 DFQATT and CDR2 SNEGSKA (reference sequence). CDR3 nucleotide sequence: TGCAGTGCTAGAGGGACTAGCGGGAGTCTCAATGAGCAGTTCTTC. Translating gives CSARGTSGSLNEQFF.

The sample holds many counts of this clonotype. CDR3 nucleotides: TGTGCCAGCAGTTATCATAGCGGCCTGGGAGGCGAGCAGTACTTC. It yields the protein CASSYHSGLGGEQYF. The chain employs TRBV6-2 or TRBV6-3 and TRBJ2-7, with D possibly matching TRBD2 (6 bases). V dropped 3 bases and J dropped 6 bases, with 18 bases sitting between them. The CDR3 extends over 15 amino acids. Germline loops: CDR1 MNHEY, CDR2 SVGEGT.

This clonotype appeared many times. A read error may produce the germline difference seen at one junction end. CDR3 region: CASSLRAYYGYTF. CDR3 coding DNA: TGTGCCAGCAGCCTGAGGGCCTACTATGGCTACACCTTC. The rearrangement uses TRBV5-1 and TRBJ1-2, with unresolved D. The germline CDR1 and CDR2 sequences are SGHRS and YFSETQ. This CDR3 has 13 amino acids.

This clonotype has a handful of counts. The chain is built from TRBV10-3 and TRBJ2-4; D is unclear. In germline, CDR1 is ENHRY, CDR2 SYGVKD. This CDR3 comprises 13 residues. With 4 bases removed from V and 1 base from J, the gap between germline ends came to 5 bases. DNA for the CDR3: TGTGCCATCAGTGGTTCGGCCAAAAACATTCAGTACTTC. Protein product: CAISGSAKNIQYF.

At least ten counts were recorded for this clonotype. The chain recombines TRBV7-8 with TRBJ2-3; D remains unclear. V dropped 0 bases and J dropped 2 bases, with 6 bases sitting between them. Germline V gene data show CDR1 as SGHVS and CDR2 as FQNEAQ. The CDR3 is made up of 14 amino acids. This CDR3 reads CASSLAGHTDTQYF. CDR3 sequence (DNA): TGTGCCAGCAGCTTAGCCGGCCACACAGATACGCAGTATTTT.

This clonotype was detected ten times or more. The V and J genes are TRBV11-2 and TRBJ2-7; possible D gene TRBD2, 6 bases. Per germline, CDR1 SGHAT and CDR2 FQNNGV. V was trimmed by 3 bases and J by 2 bases, leaving 8 bases between them. The CDR3 covers 13 residues. CDR3 DNA sequence: TGTGCCAGCAGCTTGGGGGGTACCTACGAGCAGTACTTC. The encoded protein is CASSLGGTYEQYF.